The present T cell receptor beta chain was sequenced within a study of blood T cell repertoires in COVID-19. Study information: The United States, Italy and Spain supplied acute and convalescent COVID-19 samples. T cells, B-cell-depleted T cells, or PBMCs supplied cDNA or gDNA.

V shed 10 bases and J shed 4 bases, with 13 bases lying between them. Germline V gene lookup returns CDR1 SNHLY and CDR2 FYNNEI. CDR3 length equals 12 residues. The method was immunoSEQ multiplex PCR; TCRdb's version includes in-frame clones alone and lacks a portion of them. The table lists approximately 200,000 clones, roughly 84% of them singletons. Sequencing was done on a sample of peripheral blood. This TCR derives from a person between 65 and 79 years old with COVID-19, enrolled during active disease. This sequence joins TRBV2 and TRBJ2-5; the D gene is possibly TRBD2 (5 bases). The CDR3 spells CATSIGIETQYF. The CDR3 coding sequence is TGTGCCACCTCGATCGGGATAGAGACCCAGTACTTC.